The entry that follows covers one T cell receptor beta chain sequence. Its antigen is still unknown. No base quality values were provided; no much bigger clone lies one nucleotide off. The same CDR3 also results from other DNA sequences found in this sample. The source of the sample is a study of T cell responses to AZD1222 COVID-19 vaccine (dated by TCRdb to the early 2020s). Notes on the research overall: A total of about 230 trial participants underwent TCR sequencing, of whom 200 to 220 received two doses of AZD1222 and some 25 received two doses of the MenACWY control vaccine. Trial participants were enrolled by age into subgroups of 18-55, 56-69 and 70-plus years, and around 140, 26 and 57 TCR-sequenced participants, respectively, were included in these subgroups.

CDR3 length: 12 amino acids, cysteine to phenylalanine. The CDR3 DNA has 36 bases and is translated from base 1. CDR1 and CDR2, per the germline V gene (reference sequence), are GTSNPN and SVGIG. Relative to germline, V is 1 base shorter and J is 2 bases shorter, with 6 bases between their ends. The CDR3 regions of human TCRbeta chains were analyzed by immunosequencing. In the source study's methods: TCRs in the repertoires were compared against a reference library of SARS-CoV-2-specific TCRs that had been generated with the MIRA antigen-specificity platform. Breadth meant the fraction of unique TCRs that were SARS-CoV-2-associated, whereas depth meant the fraction of total T cells that were SARS-CoV-2-associated. Each spike-specific TCR was assigned to its reactive spike region and to a CD4 or CD8 class using the MIRA data. Log10-transformed breadth and depth values were compared by one-way ANOVA with Sidak's multiple comparisons tests. In its TCRdb copy, this immuneACCESS table keeps in-frame sequences only and misses some clones. Where compared with another copy, unresolved V genes explain less than half of these, and the others have no known cause. V and J calls and clone size are as listed in that table; D and trimming were resolved from the DNA. The table for this sample lists 80,000 to 95,000 clones; roughly 90% of them were counted only once. More than 4.5% of the sample rests with the top ten.

What the study reported, not specific to this receptor: Reportedly, close to half of the unique spike-specific TCRs recognized epitopes lying outside the regions that are mutated in the B.1.351 and B.1.1.7 variants. CD4 TCRs associated with the vaccine covered the entire spike protein, and the dominant responses were in regions 160-218 and 743-854. In the small 56-69-year group, the increase in depth fell short of significance, most likely because of low power. Because no day 14 peak-response samples were available, the repertoires could be characterized only after the peak T cell response. Conclusions about previously exposed vaccinees are limited, since just 6 or 7 AZD1222 recipients were seropositive for SARS-CoV-2 at baseline. After two AZD1222 doses, both the breadth and the depth of spike-specific TCRs were significantly higher than at day 0 and than in MenACWY recipients. Participants were mostly white British and included more females than males, and it was suggested by the authors that clonal diversity may have been underestimated.

The label giving this sample's time point can be read as: baseline before first vaccination. In light of the paper, this sample's treatment or condition label describes: meningococcal conjugate vaccine given as trial control. Vaccinee samples were obtained from the UK trials COV001 and COV002, which included a single-blind randomized controlled phase 2/3 trial of AZD1222 (ChAdOx1 nCoV-19) in healthy adults. For TCRbeta chain sequencing, PBMC samples were collected from trial participants at day 0 and at day 28 after the second dose. This sequence uses TRBV30 and TRBJ2-7, with the D gene uncertain. This sequence was found in an adult in good health. Sequences were derived from peripheral blood, sampled on day 0 of MenACWY control vaccination. CDR3 reads: CAWSAGAYEQYF. At the DNA level, the sequence is TGTGCCTGGAGTGCCGGAGCCTACGAGCAGTACTTC.